The 26 T cell receptor beta chains in this list originate from one sample, sequenced in a study of T cells in Graves' hyperthyroidism and ophthalmopathy. Amplification targeted TCR beta CDR3 regions from RNA transcripts. The primer set for the first-round RT-PCR of the TCR CDR3 was HTBI. TCRdb reanalysed the multiplex PCR reads using MiXCR and keeps one entry per CDR3 protein. This sample yields under 350,000 distinct CDR3 sequences, of which under 25% are seen a single time; 50% to 65% belongs to the top ten. Sequencing input: blood. The receptors were gathered from a woman between 50 and 59 years old with Graves' hyperthyroidism.

This clonotype showed up many times. The chain uses TRBV30 and TRBJ1-1, with a possible D match to TRBD1 (5 bases). The CDR3 spans 14 residues. CDR1 is GTSNPN, CDR2 SVGIG, per germline (reference sequence). V lost 3 bases to trimming and J lost 0 bases, with 11 bases between them. The CDR3 here is CAWRSDTMNTEAFF. The DNA of the CDR3 is TGTGCCTGGAGATCGGACACCATGAACACTGAAGCTTTCTTT.

The chain is built from TRBV2 and TRBJ2-1, with 11 bases matching TRBD1. V gave up 3 bases and J gave up 4 bases; unmatched junction bases: 5. The CDR3 is 16 amino acids. Germline CDR1 SNHLY, CDR2 FYNNEI. CDR3 sequence reads: CASSDGTGGLYNEQFF. CDR3 in DNA: TGTGCCAGCAGTGACGGGACAGGGGGACTATACAATGAGCAGTTCTTC.

At least ten counts were recorded for this clonotype. V is TRBV20-1 and J is TRBJ1-2; no reliable D call. Trimming took 4 bases from V and 0 from J, leaving 12 bases between them. Germline V gives CDR1 DFQATT, CDR2 SNEGSKA (reference sequence). The CDR3 sequence is 14 residues long. The DNA for the CDR3 is TGCAGTGCTATTCCCCTAACACCTAACTATGGCTACACCTTC. The encoded protein is CSAIPLTPNYGYTF.

This clonotype was seen at least ten times. The chain joins TRBV12-3 or TRBV12-4 to TRBJ1-1; maybe TRBD1 (5 bases). This CDR3 has 12 residues. V lost 5 bases and J 6 bases, leaving 10 bases between the germline ends. The CDR3 is CASSPGTSEAFF. CDR3 DNA sequence: TGTGCCAGCAGTCCTGGGACTTCTGAAGCTTTCTTT.

This rearrangement joins TRBV3-1 to TRBJ2-1; the match to TRBD1 covers 8 bases. The trim removed 4 bases at V and 2 bases at J, leaving 4 bases unmatched. Germline V gives CDR1 LGHDT, CDR2 YNNKEL (reference sequence). This CDR3 has 15 residues. The CDR3 spells CASSRIRGPYNEQFF. The CDR3 DNA reads as TGTGCCAGCAGCCGCATCAGGGGGCCCTACAATGAGCAGTTCTTC.

This clonotype was seen repeatedly, ten times or more. The chain joins TRBV28 to TRBJ2-4; 9 bases align to TRBD1. The germline CDR1 and CDR2 sequences are MDHEN and SYDVKM. This CDR3 region has 15 residues. With V trimmed by 3 bases and J by 10 bases, 10 bases remained unmatched. The CDR3 DNA reads TGTGCCAGCAGTTTGGCAGGGGGGGACAGGGAAATTCAGTACTTC. It yields the protein CASSLAGGDREIQYF.

Comments on this clonotype: This could be a read error, since a much larger clone is one nucleotide away. The chain uses TRBV5-6 and TRBJ2-7, with a weak D call TRBD1 (5 bases). Germline CDR1 SGHDT, CDR2 YYEEEE. The CDR3 is made up of 15 amino acids. The CDR3 spells CAGSLEQVLVDEQYF. For the CDR3, the DNA is TGTGCCGGCAGCCTCGAACAGGTTTTGGTCGACGAGCAGTACTTC.

This clonotype was seen many times. The junction and the germline gene differ at one end; a read error may be behind it. The CDR3 DNA is TGTGCCAGCAGCCCGAGAAGCGGGAGAATAGACTTC. Protein product: CASSPRSGRIDF. The chain recombines TRBV11-1 with TRBJ2-5, with TRBD2 matching 8 bases. The germline CDR1 and CDR2 sequences are SGHAT and FQDESV (reference sequence). This CDR3 has 12 amino acids.

This clonotype has a handful of counts. The J gene is TRBJ2-7, the V gene TRBV19, with 10 positions matching TRBD2. The CDR3 has 14 amino acids. Germline CDR1 reads LNHDA; CDR2 reads SQIVND (reference sequence). J lost 4 bases, V lost 3 bases, and 3 bases had no gene match. The CDR3 spells CASSMEREGYEQYF. The CDR3 coding sequence is TGTGCCAGTAGTATGGAGCGGGAGGGTTACGAGCAGTACTTC.

Many counts were recorded for this clonotype. The rearrangement uses TRBV7-2 and TRBJ2-5; tentative D call: TRBD2 (5 bases). Germline-derived CDR1 and CDR2 are SGHTA and FQGNSA. V was trimmed by 0 bases and J by 7 bases, leaving 18 bases between them. The CDR3 is 16 residues long. The chain's CDR3 is CASSLAPHTSVGTQYF. CDR3 nucleotides: TGTGCCAGCAGCTTAGCGCCCCATACTAGTGTGGGGACCCAGTACTTC.

In its sample, this clonotype was seen many times. The chain links TRBV11-3 to TRBJ2-5; the D is unclear. Trimming pared 2 bases from V and 0 bases from J, leaving 7 bases between. The CDR3 loop spans 14 amino acids. The germline gives CDR1 SGHNT, CDR2 YENEEA. The CDR3 DNA reads TGTGCCAGCAGCTTAACCAGAGACCAAGAGACCCAGTACTTC. Its translation is CASSLTRDQETQYF.

This clonotype was counted ten times or more. The J gene is TRBJ1-1, the V gene TRBV2; no firm D call. The CDR3 is 14 amino acids. Trimming shortened V by 4 bases and J by 6 bases, and 15 bases separated the two germline ends. Germline values: CDR1 SNHLY, CDR2 FYNNEI. This CDR3 is CASSVLGNSAEAFF. CDR3 nucleotide sequence: TGTGCCAGCAGTGTCTTAGGGAATAGCGCTGAAGCTTTCTTT.

This clonotype was picked up many times. This rearrangement joins TRBV20-1 to TRBJ1-4; 9 bases line up with TRBD1. This CDR3 comprises 18 residues. The trim removed 1 base at V and 2 bases at J, leaving 11 bases unmatched. Germline lookup yields CDR1 DFQATT and CDR2 SNEGSKA (reference sequence). The CDR3 DNA sequence: TGCAGTGCTAGAGGTTCGGGACAGGGCTTGAGGACTAATGAAAAACTGTTTTTT. Translation: CSARGSGQGLRTNEKLFF.

This clonotype was seen at least ten times. The rearrangement uses TRBV12-3 or TRBV12-4 and TRBJ2-3, with 9 bases aligning to TRBD2. CDR3 length equals 16 residues. The ends lost 1 base at V and 3 bases at J; junction bases unmatched: 5. The CDR3 bases are TGTGCCAGCAGTTTAGGCGTAGCGGGAGAAACAGATACGCAGTATTTT. Residues: CASSLGVAGETDTQYF.

This clonotype was seen ten or more times. The CDR3 sequence is CASSEFTPYNEQFF. As DNA, the CDR3 is TGTGCCAGCAGTGAGTTTACCCCCTACAATGAGCAGTTCTTC. The chain couples TRBV2 to TRBJ2-1, with D hard to call. The V gene lost 3 bases and the J gene lost 2 bases, with 8 bases spanning the gap. The CDR3 runs to 14 residues. Germline assignment: CDR1 SNHLY and CDR2 FYNNEI.

This clonotype was seen more than once but under ten times. This chain connects TRBV7-3 to TRBJ2-3; unclear D gene. V was clipped by 5 bases and J by 0 bases, with 15 bases between them. The CDR3 is 16 residues long. Germline V gene data show CDR1 as SGHTA and CDR2 as FQGTGA. The CDR3 is CASSPRGTSSTDTQYF. The CDR3 DNA reads as TGTGCCAGCAGCCCTCGCGGCACCTCTAGCACAGATACGCAGTATTTT.

The sample holds a few counts of this clonotype. In nucleotides, the CDR3 is TGTGCCAGCAGTACGGACAGGGTTCAAGAGACCCAGTACTTC. Residues: CASSTDRVQETQYF. The chain is built from TRBV12-3 or TRBV12-4 and TRBJ2-5, with TRBD1 matching over 8 bases. This CDR3 has 14 residues. The V gene end was trimmed by 5 bases and the J gene end by 2 bases; junction bases not matched to a gene: 4.

As to this clonotype: Without the conserved terminal phenylalanine or tryptophan, this CDR3 likely stems from a read error. The chain carries TRBV30 and TRBJ1-2; maybe TRBD1 (5 bases). The CDR3 length is 13 residues. The germline gives CDR1 GTSNPN, CDR2 SVGIG (reference sequence). V lost 2 bases and J 4 bases, leaving 11 bases between the germline ends. CDR3 region: CAWSMQGGYGYTL. The CDR3 DNA reads TGTGCCTGGAGTATGCAGGGAGGCTATGGCTACACCCTC.

There are many counts of this clonotype. The chain uses TRBV27 and TRBJ2-3; 9 positions agree with TRBD1. V lost 5 bases and J lost 1; bases outside the gene matches: 7. In germline, CDR1 is MNHEY, CDR2 SMNVEV (reference sequence). The CDR3 length is 16 residues. CDR3 coding DNA: TGTGCCAGCAGTCCATGGACAGGGGCTGGCACAGATACGCAGTATTTT. Its protein product is CASSPWTGAGTDTQYF.

This clonotype was seen ten or more times. The CDR3 spells CASSLDLGVPGTDTQYF. CDR3 DNA sequence: TGTGCCAGCAGCTTAGATCTGGGGGTCCCTGGCACAGATACGCAGTATTTT. The V call is TRBV11-3, the J call TRBJ2-3, with D perhaps being TRBD1 or TRBD2 (5 bases each). The CDR3 sequence is 17 residues long. Per germline, CDR1 SGHNT and CDR2 YENEEA. V gave up 0 bases and J gave up 1 base, with 14 bases separating them.

The rearrangement joins TRBV4-1 to TRBJ2-7, with 10 bases lining up with TRBD1. Germline V gives CDR1 MGHRA, CDR2 YSYEKL. The CDR3 sequence is 16 residues long. V lost 0 bases to trimming and J lost 8 bases; unmatched junction nucleotides: 10. The CDR3 sequence: CASSQEGTGVFGKQYF. The CDR3 nucleotides read TGCGCCAGCAGCCAAGAGGGGACAGGGGTCTTCGGCAAGCAGTACTTC.

The chain links TRBV5-1 to TRBJ1-3; 8 bases line up with TRBD1. V lost 3 bases, J lost 1 base, and 6 bases stayed unmatched. CDR3 length equals 16 residues. CDR1 and CDR2 from the germline V gene are SGHRS and YFSETQ. CDR3 protein: CASSSGQGVSGNTIYF. In nucleotides, the CDR3 is TGCGCCAGCAGCTCTGGACAGGGTGTTTCTGGAAACACCATATATTTT.

The chain couples TRBV30 to TRBJ1-2, with TRBD1 matching 12 bases. The CDR3 loop spans 16 amino acids. Losses at the gene ends were 1 base for V and 5 bases for J; bases not matched to a gene: 8. Germline CDR1 is GTSNPN and CDR2 is SVGIG (reference sequence). The CDR3 sequence is CAWSDPRDRGQYGYTF. For the CDR3, the DNA is TGTGCCTGGAGTGACCCCCGGGACAGGGGGCAGTATGGCTACACCTTC.

The chain couples TRBV4-1 to TRBJ2-3; D not resolved. This CDR3 is 13 amino acids long. Germline CDR1 reads MGHRA; CDR2 reads YSYEKL. The germline V and J ends were trimmed by 0 bases and 6 bases, with 7 bases remaining between them. CDR3 amino acids: CASSQEGADTQYF. The CDR3 nucleotides are TGCGCCAGCAGCCAAGAAGGAGCGGATACGCAGTATTTT.

The chain joins TRBV4-1 to TRBJ1-3, with D unresolved. V lost 4 bases to trimming and J lost 0 bases, with 13 bases between them. Germline assignment: CDR1 MGHRA and CDR2 YSYEKL. The CDR3 contains 16 residues. CDR3 amino acids: CASSRLPGLSGNTIYF. Here the CDR3 DNA reads TGCGCCAGCAGCCGACTCCCGGGTCTCTCTGGAAACACCATATATTTT.

Ten or more counts support this clonotype. This chain's CDR3 is CSAETGLAKNIQYF. The CDR3, as DNA: TGCAGTGCTGAAACAGGGTTAGCCAAAAACATTCAGTACTTC. The V gene is TRBV20-1, the J gene TRBJ2-4; D may be TRBD1 (6 bases). Trimming removed 5 bases at V and 0 bases at J, with 11 bases between. CDR3 size: 14 residues. Germline V CDR1 and CDR2: DFQATT, SNEGSKA (reference sequence).